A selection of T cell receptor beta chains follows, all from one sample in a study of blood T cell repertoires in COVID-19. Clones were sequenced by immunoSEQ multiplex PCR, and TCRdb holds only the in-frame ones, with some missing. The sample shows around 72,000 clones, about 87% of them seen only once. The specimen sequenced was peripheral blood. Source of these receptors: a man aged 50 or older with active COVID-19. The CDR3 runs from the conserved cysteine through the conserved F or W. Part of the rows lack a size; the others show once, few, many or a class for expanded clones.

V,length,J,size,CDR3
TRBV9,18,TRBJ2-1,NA,CASSEGTSGTPGSNEQFF
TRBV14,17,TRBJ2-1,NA,CASSHRPARDPNNEQFF
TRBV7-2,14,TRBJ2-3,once,CASSSQGQTDTQYF
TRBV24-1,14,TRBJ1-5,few,CATSDYGGNQPQHF
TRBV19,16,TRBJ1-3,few,CASNVGQAGSGNTIYF
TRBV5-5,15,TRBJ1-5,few,CASSLERQGSQPQHF
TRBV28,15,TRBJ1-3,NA,CASSLTGTARNTIYF
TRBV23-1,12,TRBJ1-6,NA,CARVGENSPLHF
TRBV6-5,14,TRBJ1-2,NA,CASSKFYPEEGYTF
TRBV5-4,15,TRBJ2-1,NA,CASSFSGSSYNEQFF
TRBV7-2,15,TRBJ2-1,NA,CASTTIGQGGNEQFF
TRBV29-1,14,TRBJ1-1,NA,CSVAGGREATEAFF
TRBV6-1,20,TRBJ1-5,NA,CASSEKGGDRGWRGNQPQHF
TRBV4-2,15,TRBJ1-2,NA,CASSQERQPLGGYTF
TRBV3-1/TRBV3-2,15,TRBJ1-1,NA,CASSRRDTLNTEAFF
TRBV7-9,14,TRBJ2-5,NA,CASSSQGALGTQYF
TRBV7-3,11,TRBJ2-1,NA,CASSLGHEQFF
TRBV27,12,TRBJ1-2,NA,CASRERDYGYTF
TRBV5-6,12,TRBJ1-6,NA,CASSFRVSALHF
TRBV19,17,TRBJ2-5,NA,CASARWGSFGYQETQYF
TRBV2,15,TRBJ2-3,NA,CASTLAGGLTDTQYF
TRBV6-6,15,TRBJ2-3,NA,CASTAMRGYTDTQYF
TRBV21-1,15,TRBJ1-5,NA,CASSKEGQFNQPQHF
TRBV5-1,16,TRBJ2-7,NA,CASSFLPGGGAYEQYF
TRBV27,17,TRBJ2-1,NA,CASSLLKLAGADNEQFF
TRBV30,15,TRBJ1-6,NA,CAWSAGQGANSPLHF
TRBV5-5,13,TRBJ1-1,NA,CASSLDYGTEAFF
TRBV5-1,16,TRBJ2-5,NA,CASSLADRGRMETQYF
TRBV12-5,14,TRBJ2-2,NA,CASGYRGQSGELFF
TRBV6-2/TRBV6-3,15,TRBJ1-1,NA,CASSPWTGGETEAFF
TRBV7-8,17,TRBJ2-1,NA,CASSLSAGIVSYNEQFF
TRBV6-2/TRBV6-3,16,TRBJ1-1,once,CASSSTGIGRSTEAFF
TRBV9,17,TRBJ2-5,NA,CASSVATGQGAWETQYF
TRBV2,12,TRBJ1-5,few,CASSVVGQPQHF
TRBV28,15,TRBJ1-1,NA,CASSSPGRLYTEAFF
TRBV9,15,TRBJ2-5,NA,CASSWGQGAEETQYF
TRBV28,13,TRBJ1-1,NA,CASSLYLNTEAFF
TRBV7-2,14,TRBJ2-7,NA,CASRNVRGSYEQYF
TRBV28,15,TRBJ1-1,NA,CASSLQDSMNTEAFF
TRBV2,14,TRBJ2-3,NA,CASKGSAYTDTQYF
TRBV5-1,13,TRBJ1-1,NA,CASSLAVHTEAFF
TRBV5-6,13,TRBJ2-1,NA,CASSGGALDEQFF
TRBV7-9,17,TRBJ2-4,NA,CASSSLGDSHLKNIQYF
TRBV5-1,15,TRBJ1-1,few,CASSLYGGSPTEAFF
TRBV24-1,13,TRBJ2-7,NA,CATSDSSAPEQYF
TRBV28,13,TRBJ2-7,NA,CASSLDRLGFHFF
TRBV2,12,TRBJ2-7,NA,CASRRQGYEQYF
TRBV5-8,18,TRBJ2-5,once,CASSQAALAGGRGETQYF
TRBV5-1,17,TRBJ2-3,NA,CASSSTTTGFGADTQYF
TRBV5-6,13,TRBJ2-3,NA,CASGARSTDTQYF
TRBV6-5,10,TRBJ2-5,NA,CASSRETQYF
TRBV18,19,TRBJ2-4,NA,CASSVAGTSGGLAKNIQYF
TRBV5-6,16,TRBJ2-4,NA,CASSLVAFGGKNIQYF
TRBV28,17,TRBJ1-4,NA,CASSLIGLGGGGEKLFF